Listed below are T cell receptor beta chains from one sample, sequenced in a study of blood T cells in healthy people across ages. In TCRdb, the 5' RACE reads were re-called with MiXCR into one record per CDR3 protein. This table has more than 900,000 distinct CDR3 sequences, 25% to 30% appearing once. This sample was also put to use in a study of T cells of mothers and their children.

The sample consisted of blood. These receptors came from a woman aged 40 to 55 in good health. The CDR3 runs from the conserved cysteine through the conserved F or W. The order of the fields is D gene, J gene, V gene, clone size, CDR3 protein, CDR3 DNA. D genes are given only for firm matches. Size values are once, few and many counts, or a class for expanded clones, and some rows have none.

d_gene: NA; j_gene: TRBJ1-1; v_gene: TRBV30; abundance: NA; CDR3aa: CAWSQLQELTEAFF; CDR3nt: TGTGCCTGGAGTCAGTTACAGGAGTTGACTGAAGCTTTCTTT
d_gene: NA; j_gene: TRBJ2-1; v_gene: TRBV29-1; abundance: many; CDR3aa: CSVEVPRAFYNEQFF; CDR3nt: TGCAGCGTTGAGGTTCCCCGGGCCTTCTACAATGAGCAGTTCTTC
d_gene: NA; j_gene: TRBJ2-1; v_gene: TRBV6-6; abundance: NA; CDR3aa: CASSYADNEQFF; CDR3nt: TGTGCCAGCAGTTACGCCGACAATGAGCAGTTCTTC
d_gene: TRBD1; j_gene: TRBJ2-7; v_gene: TRBV28; abundance: many; CDR3aa: CASSGTDKQYF; CDR3nt: TGTGCCAGCAGCGGGACAGACAAGCAGTACTTC
d_gene: NA; j_gene: TRBJ1-1; v_gene: TRBV18; abundance: NA; CDR3aa: CASSPRSRSAFF; CDR3nt: TGTGCCAGCTCACCACGTTCGAGATCAGCTTTCTTT
d_gene: TRBD1; j_gene: TRBJ1-5; v_gene: TRBV28; abundance: few; CDR3aa: CASRVSGTGGNQPQHF; CDR3nt: TGTGCCAGCAGGGTGTCCGGGACAGGGGGCAATCAGCCCCAGCATTTT
d_gene: NA; j_gene: TRBJ2-3; v_gene: TRBV7-2; abundance: few; CDR3aa: CASSFSDGPTDTQYF; CDR3nt: TGTGCCAGCAGCTTTAGTGACGGTCCCACAGATACGCAGTATTTT
d_gene: TRBD2; j_gene: TRBJ2-3; v_gene: TRBV11-2; abundance: NA; CDR3aa: CASSLGGLGVDTQYF; CDR3nt: TGTGCCAGCAGCTTAGGGGGACTAGGGGTAGATACGCAGTATTTT
d_gene: NA; j_gene: TRBJ2-1; v_gene: TRBV6-1; abundance: many; CDR3aa: CASRAYEANEQFF; CDR3nt: TGTGCCAGCAGGGCTTACGAGGCTAATGAGCAGTTCTTC
d_gene: NA; j_gene: TRBJ2-7; v_gene: TRBV5-5; abundance: many; CDR3aa: CASSLGPGSSREEQYF; CDR3nt: TGTGCCAGCAGCTTGGGACCGGGGTCCTCTAGGGAAGAGCAGTACTTC
d_gene: NA; j_gene: TRBJ2-5; v_gene: TRBV11-2; abundance: NA; CDR3aa: CASSSQPGRVYKQYF; CDR3nt: TGTGCCAGCAGCTCCCAACCTGGGAGAGTTTATAAGCAGTACTTC
d_gene: TRBD1; j_gene: TRBJ2-5; v_gene: TRBV7-7; abundance: NA; CDR3aa: CASSPGQRTTQETQYF; CDR3nt: TGTGCTAGCAGCCCGGGACAGAGAACAACCCAAGAGACCCAGTACTTC
d_gene: TRBD2; j_gene: TRBJ2-7; v_gene: TRBV15; abundance: many; CDR3aa: CATSRERLAGAEQYF; CDR3nt: TGTGCCACCAGCAGAGAACGACTAGCGGGGGCCGAGCAGTACTTC
d_gene: NA; j_gene: TRBJ2-3; v_gene: TRBV6-1; abundance: few; CDR3aa: CASSETFTDTQYF; CDR3nt: TGTGCCAGCAGTGAAACATTCACAGATACGCAGTATTTT
d_gene: TRBD1; j_gene: TRBJ1-5; v_gene: TRBV5-8; abundance: NA; CDR3aa: CASSLGTGGGGGQPQHF; CDR3nt: TGTGCCAGCAGCTTGGGGACAGGGGGAGGTGGAGGACAGCCCCAGCATTTT
d_gene: NA; j_gene: TRBJ2-6; v_gene: TRBV29-1; abundance: NA; CDR3aa: CSVGGGHSGANDLTF; CDR3nt: TGCAGCGTTGGGGGGGGGCACTCTGGGGCCAACGACCTGACTTTC
d_gene: NA; j_gene: TRBJ2-1; v_gene: TRBV4-3; abundance: few; CDR3aa: CASSQVWAGADNEQFF; CDR3nt: TGCGCCAGCAGCCAAGTTTGGGCAGGGGCTGATAATGAGCAGTTCTTC
d_gene: NA; j_gene: TRBJ1-3; v_gene: TRBV27; abundance: NA; CDR3aa: CARSLNPGNTIYF; CDR3nt: TGTGCCCGCAGTTTAAATCCCGGAAACACCATATATTTT
d_gene: TRBD1; j_gene: TRBJ2-7; v_gene: TRBV7-2; abundance: many; CDR3aa: CASSLGDRFSSYEQYF; CDR3nt: TGTGCCAGCAGCTTAGGGGACAGGTTTAGCTCCTACGAGCAGTACTTC
d_gene: TRBD1; j_gene: TRBJ1-4; v_gene: TRBV7-7; abundance: few; CDR3aa: CASSPRQGDEKLFF; CDR3nt: TGTGCTAGCAGCCCACGACAGGGTGATGAAAAACTGTTTTTT
d_gene: TRBD1; j_gene: TRBJ2-4; v_gene: TRBV7-2; abundance: NA; CDR3aa: CASNSNRGIQYF; CDR3nt: TGTGCCAGCAACTCGAACAGGGGTATTCAGTACTTC
d_gene: TRBD2; j_gene: TRBJ2-7; v_gene: TRBV11-2; abundance: many; CDR3aa: CASSRGPAGALYEQYF; CDR3nt: TGTGCCAGCAGCCGGGGGCCAGCGGGGGCCCTCTACGAGCAGTACTTC
d_gene: NA; j_gene: TRBJ2-3; v_gene: TRBV5-1; abundance: few; CDR3aa: CASRRGDGQQSTDTQYF; CDR3nt: TGCGCCAGCCGAAGAGGTGACGGGCAGCAGAGCACAGATACGCAGTATTTT
d_gene: TRBD2; j_gene: TRBJ2-7; v_gene: TRBV11-1; abundance: NA; CDR3aa: CASSTGSGGPSYEQYF; CDR3nt: TGTGCCAGCAGCACGGGGAGCGGGGGCCCAAGCTACGAGCAGTACTTC
d_gene: NA; j_gene: TRBJ2-7; v_gene: TRBV2; abundance: NA; CDR3aa: CASRADLWASEQYF; CDR3nt: TGTGCCAGCAGGGCCGACCTCTGGGCAAGTGAGCAGTACTTC
d_gene: NA; j_gene: TRBJ1-2; v_gene: TRBV7-2; abundance: NA; CDR3aa: CASSLDRYHGYTF; CDR3nt: TGTGCCAGCAGCTTAGACAGGTATCATGGCTACACCTTC
d_gene: TRBD2; j_gene: TRBJ2-3; v_gene: TRBV12-3/TRBV12-4; abundance: many; CDR3aa: CASSQTSDASTDTQYF; CDR3nt: TGTGCCAGCAGTCAAACTAGCGATGCTAGCACAGATACGCAGTATTTT
d_gene: TRBD1; j_gene: TRBJ1-4; v_gene: TRBV3-1; abundance: few; CDR3aa: CASSPPGQGKLFF; CDR3nt: TGTGCCAGCAGCCCCCCGGGACAGGGGAAACTGTTTTTT
d_gene: NA; j_gene: TRBJ1-6; v_gene: TRBV27; abundance: few; CDR3aa: CASSSTGESVYNSPLHF; CDR3nt: TGTGCCAGCAGTTCCACAGGAGAATCCGTTTATAATTCACCCCTCCACTTT
d_gene: NA; j_gene: TRBJ2-7; v_gene: TRBV27; abundance: NA; CDR3aa: CASSWEASNSYEQYF; CDR3nt: TGTGCCAGCAGTTGGGAGGCCTCCAACTCCTACGAGCAGTACTTC
d_gene: TRBD2; j_gene: TRBJ2-5; v_gene: TRBV28; abundance: few; CDR3aa: CASSYTILAGGNQETQYF; CDR3nt: TGTGCCAGCAGCTATACTATACTAGCGGGGGGTAACCAAGAGACCCAGTACTTC
d_gene: TRBD1; j_gene: TRBJ2-3; v_gene: TRBV7-9; abundance: many; CDR3aa: CATWTGIGTDTQYF; CDR3nt: TGTGCCACCTGGACAGGGATTGGCACAGATACGCAGTATTTT
d_gene: TRBD2; j_gene: TRBJ2-5; v_gene: TRBV15; abundance: NA; CDR3aa: CATSRGAGDQETQYF; CDR3nt: TGTGCCACCAGCAGAGGAGCGGGGGATCAAGAGACCCAGTACTTC
d_gene: NA; j_gene: TRBJ2-7; v_gene: TRBV3-1; abundance: few; CDR3aa: CASSQDRQKSYEQYF; CDR3nt: TGTGCCAGCAGCCAAGATCGCCAGAAGTCCTACGAGCAGTACTTC
d_gene: TRBD1; j_gene: TRBJ1-2; v_gene: TRBV3-1; abundance: few; CDR3aa: CASSRATGEYGYTF; CDR3nt: TGTGCCAGCAGCCGCGCGACAGGGGAGTATGGCTACACCTTC
d_gene: TRBD1; j_gene: TRBJ1-2; v_gene: TRBV29-1; abundance: NA; CDR3aa: CSVGQGGIYGCTF; CDR3nt: TGCAGCGTTGGACAGGGCGGTATCTATGGCTGCACCTTC
d_gene: NA; j_gene: TRBJ2-1; v_gene: TRBV27; abundance: NA; CDR3aa: CASTRDDHYNEQFF; CDR3nt: TGTGCCAGCACCAGGGACGACCATTACAATGAGCAGTTCTTC
d_gene: NA; j_gene: TRBJ2-5; v_gene: TRBV12-3/TRBV12-4; abundance: few; CDR3aa: CASSFGGGRQETQYF; CDR3nt: TGTGCCAGCAGTTTTGGGGGAGGTCGACAAGAGACCCAGTACTTC
d_gene: NA; j_gene: TRBJ1-1; v_gene: TRBV29-1; abundance: NA; CDR3aa: CSVGGRGMNTEAFF; CDR3nt: TGCAGCGTTGGTGGCAGGGGAATGAACACTGAAGCCTTCTTT
d_gene: NA; j_gene: TRBJ2-5; v_gene: TRBV27; abundance: few; CDR3aa: CASSLLGGAQYF; CDR3nt: TGTGCCAGCAGTTTATTAGGAGGTGCCCAGTACTTC
d_gene: TRBD2; j_gene: TRBJ2-7; v_gene: TRBV7-2; abundance: many; CDR3aa: CASSLSPGLAGRREQYF; CDR3nt: TGTGCCAGCAGCTTATCCCCCGGACTAGCGGGGAGGAGGGAGCAGTACTTC
d_gene: NA; j_gene: TRBJ2-7; v_gene: TRBV14; abundance: few; CDR3aa: CASSQAPYYEQYF; CDR3nt: TGTGCCAGCAGCCAAGCCCCGTACTACGAGCAGTACTTC
d_gene: TRBD1; j_gene: TRBJ2-2; v_gene: TRBV12-3/TRBV12-4; abundance: many; CDR3aa: CASSGGTANTGELFF; CDR3nt: TGTGCCAGCAGTGGTGGGACAGCGAACACCGGGGAGCTGTTTTTT
d_gene: NA; j_gene: TRBJ1-5; v_gene: TRBV18; abundance: NA; CDR3aa: CAGSPDSGNQPQHF; CDR3nt: TGTGCCGGCTCACCAGACAGCGGCAATCAGCCCCAGCATTTT
d_gene: NA; j_gene: TRBJ1-6; v_gene: TRBV2; abundance: NA; CDR3aa: CASSDKGGYSPLHF; CDR3nt: TGTGCCAGCAGTGATAAAGGGGGTTATTCACCCCTCCACTTT
d_gene: NA; j_gene: TRBJ1-2; v_gene: TRBV25-1; abundance: few; CDR3aa: CASSVKGGSYGYTF; CDR3nt: TGTGCCAGCAGTGTAAAGGGGGGGAGCTATGGCTACACCTTC
d_gene: NA; j_gene: TRBJ1-1; v_gene: TRBV29-1; abundance: NA; CDR3aa: CSVDQGLNTEAFF; CDR3nt: TGCAGCGTTGATCAGGGGCTGAACACTGAAGCTTTCTTT
d_gene: NA; j_gene: TRBJ1-1; v_gene: TRBV9; abundance: NA; CDR3aa: CVSSLGGGTEAFF; CDR3nt: TGTGTCAGCAGCCTAGGGGGGGGCACTGAAGCTTTCTTT
d_gene: NA; j_gene: TRBJ1-2; v_gene: TRBV4-1; abundance: few; CDR3aa: CASGPHPGDYGYTF; CDR3nt: TGCGCCAGCGGCCCGCACCCAGGGGACTATGGCTACACCTTC
d_gene: NA; j_gene: TRBJ2-5; v_gene: TRBV5-1; abundance: NA; CDR3aa: CASSLYDGAQETQYF; CDR3nt: TGCGCCAGCAGCTTGTACGATGGAGCGCAAGAGACCCAGTACTTC
d_gene: TRBD1; j_gene: TRBJ2-7; v_gene: TRBV7-9; abundance: many; CDR3aa: CASSTDRGSYEQYF; CDR3nt: TGTGCCAGCAGCACGGACAGGGGATCCTACGAGCAGTACTTC
d_gene: NA; j_gene: TRBJ1-1; v_gene: TRBV12-3/TRBV12-4; abundance: few; CDR3aa: CASSPGHSHAEAFF; CDR3nt: TGTGCCAGCAGTCCCGGACATTCCCACGCTGAAGCTTTCTTT
d_gene: TRBD1; j_gene: TRBJ2-7; v_gene: TRBV20-1; abundance: many; CDR3aa: CSASDPGQGAYEQYF; CDR3nt: TGCAGTGCTAGTGATCCGGGACAGGGGGCCTACGAGCAGTACTTC
d_gene: NA; j_gene: TRBJ1-2; v_gene: TRBV2; abundance: many; CDR3aa: CASSASVLDSGRGYTF; CDR3nt: TGTGCCAGCAGCGCATCTGTGCTGGACAGCGGTCGTGGCTACACCTTC
d_gene: NA; j_gene: TRBJ1-5; v_gene: TRBV20-1; abundance: few; CDR3aa: CSATSLGQPQHF; CDR3nt: TGCAGTGCTACTAGTCTGGGTCAGCCCCAGCATTTT